One and the same sample provided the 10 T cell receptor beta chains below, sequenced in a study of cytomegalovirus exposure and HLA in healthy donors. 60 Vbeta and 13 Jbeta primers were used in PCR. TCRdb keeps only in-frame clones here, not all; method: immunoSEQ multiplex PCR. In the table there are about 190,000 clones, roughly 83% of which are singletons. The specimen sequenced was PBMCs. The receptors were gathered from a woman between 45 and 60 years old in good health and CMV-seronegative.

The chain couples TRBV25-1 to TRBJ1-1; D is perhaps TRBD1 (5 bases). Trimming shortened V by 3 bases and J by 5 bases, and 13 bases separated the two germline ends. From germline, CDR1 is MGHDK and CDR2 SYGVNS. The CDR3 contains 14 residues. The CDR3 region is CASSDAGYNTEAFF. Written as DNA, the CDR3 is TGTGCCAGCAGTGATGCAGGGTATAATACTGAAGCTTTCTTT.

This chain links TRBV6-4 with TRBJ2-1, with a tentative D call TRBD2 (6 bases). The CDR3 consists of 16 residues. Trimming pared 5 bases from V and 3 bases from J, leaving 17 bases between. The germline gives CDR1 MRHNA, CDR2 SNTAGT. CDR3 sequence: CASSQGTAGDYNEQFF. In DNA, the CDR3 is TGTGCCAGCAGTCAAGGGACTGCCGGGGACTACAATGAGCAGTTCTTC.

The sample holds one count of this clone. The genes are TRBV5-1 and TRBJ2-4; no reliable D call. Germline loops: CDR1 SGHRS, CDR2 YFSETQ. Between the trimmed V and J ends, which lost 0 bases and 0 bases, there was a span of 7 bases. This CDR3 has 15 amino acids. The CDR3 DNA is TGCGCCAGCAGCTTGGACAATCTAGCCAAAAACATTCAGTACTTC. Translation gives CASSLDNLAKNIQYF. Full variable domain (outside the CDR3, taken from reference TRBV5-1 and TRBJ2-4): KAGVTQTPRYLIKTRGQQVTLSCSPISGHRSVSWYQQTPGQGLQFLFEYFSETQRNKGNFPGRFSGRQFSNSRSEMNVSTLELGDSALYLCASSLDNLAKNIQYFGAGTRLSVL.

This clone was counted between two and nine times. V and J are TRBV5-1 and TRBJ2-2; maybe TRBD2 (6 bases). V shed 0 bases and J shed 5 bases, with 14 bases lying between them. Germline V gives CDR1 SGHRS, CDR2 YFSETQ. This CDR3 comprises 16 residues. For the CDR3, the DNA is TGCGCCAGCAGCTTGGTTGGGGGGATGGGGACCGGGGAGCTGTTTTTT. The encoded protein is CASSLVGGMGTGELFF.

The J gene is TRBJ1-4, the V gene TRBV28; maybe TRBD1 (5 bases). The length of the CDR3 is 15 residues. CDR1 and CDR2 from the germline V gene are MDHEN and SYDVKM. V was trimmed by 2 bases and J by 2 bases, leaving 9 bases between them. The CDR3 coding sequence is TGTGCCAGCAGTTTAAACGGGGGGACTAATGAAAAACTGTTTTTT. This translates into CASSLNGGTNEKLFF.

This clone has only a few counts. The genes are TRBV11-1 and TRBJ1-1, with 7 nucleotides matching TRBD1. Germline lookup yields CDR1 SGHAT and CDR2 FQDESV (reference sequence). V was pared by 5 bases and J by 4 bases, with 10 bases of the junction left unmatched. The CDR3 is 15 residues long. CDR3 sequence: CASSPRYRGPTEAFF. Written as DNA, the CDR3 is TGTGCCAGCAGCCCAAGATACAGGGGTCCCACTGAAGCTTTCTTT.

The chain couples TRBV2 to TRBJ1-6; no definite D call. In germline, CDR1 is SNHLY, CDR2 FYNNEI. The CDR3 covers 16 residues. The V gene lost 3 bases and the J gene lost 0 bases, with 9 bases spanning the gap. In nucleotides, the CDR3 is TGTGCCAGCAGTGATGAGGGCAGCTCCTATAATTCACCCCTCCACTTT. Protein sequence: CASSDEGSSYNSPLHF.

This clone was counted only a few times. The J gene is TRBJ2-3, the V gene TRBV7-2; 16 bases align to TRBD2. Germline trimming cut 5 bases from V and 1 base from J; bases unmatched to any gene: 9. The CDR3 contains 19 residues. CDR1 is SGHTA and CDR2 is FQGNSA in the germline V gene. In DNA form, the CDR3 reads TGTGCCAGCAGCAGATCCGGGACTAGCGGGGGGGCCGGCACAGATACGCAGTATTTT. It is translated as CASSRSGTSGGAGTDTQYF.

The chain couples TRBV5-6 to TRBJ2-1, with D possibly TRBD2 on 5 matching bases. V gave up 0 bases and J gave up 6 bases, with 13 bases separating them. The germline CDR1 and CDR2 sequences are SGHDT and YYEEEE. The CDR3 length is 15 residues. DNA of the CDR3: TGTGCCAGCAGCTTGGAATCTAGCAGAGGCAATGAGCAGTTCTTC. Translated: CASSLESSRGNEQFF.

The rearrangement links TRBV19 to TRBJ1-5, with 7 nucleotides matching TRBD1. Germline loops: CDR1 LNHDA, CDR2 SQIVND (reference sequence). The CDR3 extends over 13 amino acids. V gave up 10 bases and J gave up 6 bases; unmatched junction bases: 9. In DNA, the CDR3 is TGTGCCACCTCCGAGGGGGCAGGTCAGCCCCAGCATTTT. It is translated as CATSEGAGQPQHF.